This paragraph covers one TCR beta chain sequence. The data belong to a study of cytomegalovirus exposure and HLA in healthy donors. The PCR contained 60 Vbeta and 13 Jbeta primers. Sequencing was performed with immunoSEQ multiplex PCR; in TCRdb, only in-frame clones are kept and a portion is missing. The sample lists roughly 180,000 clones, 76% occurring once. The CDR3 contains 17 residues. V lost 1 base, J lost 7 bases, and 12 bases stayed unmatched. CDR1 SGHDT and CDR2 YYEEEE come from the germline V gene. The chain has TRBV5-6 and TRBJ1-5; the match to TRBD1 covers 9 bases. Sequencing input: PBMCs. This sequence originates from a young woman in good health and CMV-seropositive. CDR3 region: CASSLRVGTGSGQPQHF. CDR3 nucleotides: TGTGCCAGCAGCTTGCGAGTTGGGACAGGGAGCGGGCAGCCCCAGCATTTT.